The clone carrying this T cell receptor beta chain came up many times. Time point reported: newly diagnosed GD, antithyroid drugs for less than 3 months. Researchers made the TCR library from RNA that was extracted from PBMCs. An endocrinology department located in Xi'an, China, was where the patients came from. CDR3 regions were amplified by Arm-PCR using iRepertoire HTBI primers to build TCR beta libraries. TCRdb itself ran the multiplex PCR reads through MiXCR, one entry per CDR3 protein. The sample shows some 200,000 distinct CDR3 sequences, approximately 18% of them seen only once. The data derive from a study of regulatory T cells in long-lasting Graves disease. The germline V gene has CDR1 MNHEY and CDR2 SMNVEV (reference sequence). Trimming removed 6 bases at V and 7 bases at J, with 18 bases between. This CDR3 is 15 amino acids long. These data are also associated with another study on T cells in Graves' hyperthyroidism and ophthalmopathy. According to that study: Hyperthyroidism was newly diagnosed in patients aged 18 to 65 (duration under 2 months).

The TCR comes from a woman between 25 and 40 years old with Graves disease. The chain uses TRBV27 and TRBJ1-4, with D unclear. The material was peripheral blood mononuclear cells (PBMCs), obtained at new diagnosis, from a patient treated with antithyroid drugs. The CDR3 nucleotides are TGTGCCAGCAGGGATGGTGCAGGCGGCCGTGAAAAACTGTTTTTT. This encodes CASRDGAGGREKLFF.